The present T cell receptor beta chain was sequenced within a study of T cell responses to AZD1222 COVID-19 vaccine. TCRdb keeps only in-frame clones here, not all; method: immunoSEQ multiplex PCR. This sample has about 31,000 clones, with more than 75% found just once. General study findings and limits: Only six individuals given AZD1222 were seropositive at baseline. Spike-specific TCR breadth and depth went up after people got two AZD1222 doses.

This CDR3 is built from 15 residues. Trimming removed 6 bases at V and 4 bases at J, with 19 bases between. The V gene's germline CDR1 is SGHAT and CDR2 FQDESV (reference sequence). Notes on this clone: What it recognizes is unknown.

The origin of this receptor is an adult who received the AZD1222 COVID-19 vaccine. The genes are TRBV11-1 and TRBJ2-7, with TRBD1 as a possible D gene (5 bases). The sequencing here drew on peripheral blood, taken 28 days after the second AZD1222 dose. In nucleotides, the CDR3 is TGTGCCAGCAGTCCCCGAGCGCAGGGCTCTTACGAGCAGTACTTC. This codes for CASSPRAQGSYEQYF.